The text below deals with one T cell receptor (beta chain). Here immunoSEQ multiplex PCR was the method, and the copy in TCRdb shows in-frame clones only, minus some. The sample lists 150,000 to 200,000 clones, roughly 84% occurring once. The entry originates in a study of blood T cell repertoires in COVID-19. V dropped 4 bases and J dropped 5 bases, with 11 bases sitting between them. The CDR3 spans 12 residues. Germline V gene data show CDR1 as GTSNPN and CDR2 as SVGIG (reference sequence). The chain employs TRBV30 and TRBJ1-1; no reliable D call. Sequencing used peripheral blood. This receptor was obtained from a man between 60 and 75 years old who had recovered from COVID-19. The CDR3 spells CAWKRRGTEAFF. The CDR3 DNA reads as TGTGCCTGGAAACGACGGGGAACTGAAGCTTTCTTT.